This T cell receptor beta chain was sequenced in a study of blood T cells in healthy people across ages. Points from the study as a whole: Both higher diversity and more naive CD4+ cells marked long-lived donors when set against aged donors.

Trimming shortened V by 0 bases and J by 6 bases, and 11 bases separated the two germline ends. CDR3 length: 14 amino acids. CDR1 and CDR2 from the germline V gene are LGHNA and YNFKEQ. A remark on this clonotype: The antigen remains unidentified.

With a J-beta primer mix and a sample-barcoded 5' primer, a second PCR ran about 7 to 12 cycles. The authors tagged each cDNA molecule using a template-switch adaptor with 12 random nucleotides. TCRdb re-called the 5' RACE reads with MiXCR, one entry per CDR3 protein. The table records 1.5 million to 2 million distinct CDR3 sequences, about 49% of them present only once. The sequence derives from a woman aged 40-49 years in good health. This chain uses TRBV4-2 with TRBJ1-2; tentatively, D is TRBD1 (5 bases). The source material was blood. The CDR3 DNA is TGTGCCAGCAGCCAAGATTCGGGAGGGGATGGCTACACCTTC. Its protein product is CASSQDSGGDGYTF.